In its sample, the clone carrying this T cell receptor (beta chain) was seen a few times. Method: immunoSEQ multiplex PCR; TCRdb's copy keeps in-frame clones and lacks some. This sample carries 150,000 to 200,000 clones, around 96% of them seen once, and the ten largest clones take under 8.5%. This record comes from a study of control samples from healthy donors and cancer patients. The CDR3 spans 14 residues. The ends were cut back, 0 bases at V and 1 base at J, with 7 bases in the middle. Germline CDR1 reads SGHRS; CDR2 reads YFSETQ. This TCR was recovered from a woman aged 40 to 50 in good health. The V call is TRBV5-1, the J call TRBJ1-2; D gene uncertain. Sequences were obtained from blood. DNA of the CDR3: TGCGCCAGCAGCTTGGCGGGGATTAACTATGGCTACACCTTC. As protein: CASSLAGINYGYTF.